The clone carrying this T cell receptor beta chain has more than one count but fewer than ten. The data belong to a study of T cells in Graves' hyperthyroidism and ophthalmopathy. CDR3 size: 15 residues. V lost 2 bases and J 4 bases, leaving 14 bases between the germline ends. The germline gives CDR1 KGHSH, CDR2 LQKENI. The source material, RNA transcripts, was used to amplify TCR beta CDR3 regions. Using the HTBI primer set, a first-round RT-PCR was run on the TCR CDR3. TCRdb processed the multiplex PCR reads anew with MiXCR; each CDR3 protein has one entry. The sample has hundreds of thousands of distinct CDR3 sequences, less than 20% seen once.

The specimen was blood. This sequence originates from a man aged 40-50 years with Graves' ophthalmopathy. J is TRBJ1-1 and V is TRBV18, with D possibly being TRBD1 (5 bases). CDR3 bases: TGTGCCAGCTCACCAGTCTTCGGGGGGTCCACTGAAGCTTTCTTT. It specifies CASSPVFGGSTEAFF. Full variable domain (remainder filled in from reference TRBV18 and TRBJ1-1): NAGVMQNPRHLVRRRGQEARLRCSPMKGHSHVYWYRQLPEEGLKFMVYLQKENIIDESGMPKERFSAEFPKEGPSILRIQQVVRGDSAAYFCASSPVFGGSTEAFFGQGTRLTVV.